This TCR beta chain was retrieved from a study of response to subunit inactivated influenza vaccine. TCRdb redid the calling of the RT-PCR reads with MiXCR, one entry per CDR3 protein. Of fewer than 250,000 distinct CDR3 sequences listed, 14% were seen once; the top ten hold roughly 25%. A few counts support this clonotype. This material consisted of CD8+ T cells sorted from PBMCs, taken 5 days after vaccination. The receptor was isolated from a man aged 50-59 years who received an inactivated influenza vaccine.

DNA for the CDR3: TGTGCCAGCAGCCCTCCAGGAGTGGGCTATGGCTACACCTTC. Its translation is CASSPPGVGYGYTF. The genes are TRBV3-1 and TRBJ1-2; no clear D gene. V was shortened by 4 bases and J by 4 bases, with 13 bases between the two germline ends. CDR3 length: 14 residues. Germline assignment: CDR1 LGHDT and CDR2 YNNKEL (reference sequence). Based on the CDR3 plus reference TRBV3-1 and TRBJ1-2, the full variable domain is DTAVSQTPKYLVTQMGNDKSIKCEQNLGHDTMYWYKQDSKKFLKIMFSYNNKELIINETVPNRFSPKSPDKAHLNLHINSLELGDSAVYFCASSPPGVGYGYTFGSGTRLTVV.